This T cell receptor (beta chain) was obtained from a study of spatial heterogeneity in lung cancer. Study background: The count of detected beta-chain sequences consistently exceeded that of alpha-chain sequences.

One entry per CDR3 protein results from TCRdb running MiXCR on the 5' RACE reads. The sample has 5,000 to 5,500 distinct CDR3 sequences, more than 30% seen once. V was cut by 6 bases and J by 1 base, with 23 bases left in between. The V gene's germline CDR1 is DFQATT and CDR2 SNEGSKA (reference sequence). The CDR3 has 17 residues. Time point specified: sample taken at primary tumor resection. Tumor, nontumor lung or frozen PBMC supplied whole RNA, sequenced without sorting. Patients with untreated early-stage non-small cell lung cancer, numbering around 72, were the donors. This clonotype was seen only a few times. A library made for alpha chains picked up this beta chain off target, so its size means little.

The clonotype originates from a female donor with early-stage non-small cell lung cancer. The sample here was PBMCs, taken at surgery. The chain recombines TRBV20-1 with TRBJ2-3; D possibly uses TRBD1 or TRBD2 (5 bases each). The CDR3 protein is CSANGPGTRRRTDTQYF. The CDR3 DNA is TGCAGTGCCAACGGACCCGGGACGAGGAGACGCACAGATACGCAGTATTTT.